The 20 T cell receptor beta chains below were found in one sample sequenced in a study of cytomegalovirus exposure and HLA in healthy donors. 60 Vbeta and 13 Jbeta primers were used in PCR. TCRdb's table, derived via immunoSEQ multiplex PCR, lists solely in-frame clones and lacks some. The table shows 100,000 to 150,000 clones, with 75% to 80% occurring only once. The sequenced sample was PBMCs. These receptors were collected from a woman aged 55-70 years in good health and CMV-seronegative.

The CDR3 loop is CASGLDSGLAGGGETQYF. The CDR3 nucleotides are TGTGCTAGTGGTTTGGACTCAGGACTAGCGGGGGGCGGGGAGACCCAGTACTTC. The chain employs TRBV12-5 and TRBJ2-5; 14 bases map to TRBD2. The germline gives CDR1 LGHNT, CDR2 FRNRAP. V lost 1 base and J lost 5; bases outside the gene matches: 9. The CDR3 has 18 amino acids. The variable domain in full, with the rest retrieved from reference TRBV12-5 and TRBJ2-5, is DARVTQTPRHKVTEMGQEVTMRCQPILGHNTVFWYRQTMMQGLELLAYFRNRAPLDDSGMPKDRFSAEMPDATLATLKIQPSEPRDSAVYFCASGLDSGLAGGGETQYFGPGTRLLVL.

The chain carries TRBV2 and TRBJ1-6; a possible D gene is TRBD1 (6 bases). The V gene's germline CDR1 is SNHLY and CDR2 FYNNEI. This CDR3 spans 14 amino acids. Trimming stripped 8 bases from V and 17 bases from J, with 25 bases between. This CDR3 reads CASSLGSTGSEVHF. The DNA of the CDR3 is TGTGCCAGCTCCCTAGGGAGCACAGGGTCGGAGGTCCACTTT. Using reference TRBV2 and TRBJ1-6 for the parts outside the CDR3, the full variable domain is EPEVTQTPSHQVTQMGQEVILRCVPISNHLYFYWYRQILGQKVEFLVSFYNNEISEKSEIFDDQFSVERPDGSNFTLKIRSTKLEDSAMYFCASSLGSTGSEVHFGNGTRLTVT.

The chain carries TRBV5-4 and TRBJ2-5; 12 nucleotides match TRBD2. TRBJ2-7 matches the DNA end more closely, so the J call is doubtful. The CDR3 contains 16 residues. The germline CDR1 and CDR2 sequences are SGHNT and YYREEE (reference sequence). CDR3 in DNA: TGTGCCAGCAGCTTGGATCTAGCGGGGGGGATGTACGAGCAGTACTTC. Protein product: CASSLDLAGGMYEQYF.

The chain is built from TRBV28 and TRBJ2-7; the match to TRBD1 covers 12 bases. Trimming removed 1 base from V and 5 bases from J; junction bases left unmatched: 9. The CDR3 consists of 17 residues. The germline CDR1 and CDR2 sequences are MDHEN and SYDVKM. CDR3 nucleotides: TGTGCCAGCAGTTTATCCGGGACAGGGGGCGAGGTTAACGAGCAGTACTTC. Translated: CASSLSGTGGEVNEQYF.

This rearrangement joins TRBV11-2 to TRBJ2-7, with a weak D call TRBD2 (6 bases). Trimming took off 1 base at V and 2 bases at J, with 12 bases between the two ends. The CDR3 has 15 amino acids. CDR1 SGHAT and CDR2 FQNNGV come from the germline V gene. CDR3 DNA: TGTGCCAGCAGCTTAGTGGGGGGAGTGGCCTACGAGCAGTACTTC. Encoded protein: CASSLVGGVAYEQYF.

The chain has TRBV28 and TRBJ2-1, with 9 bases matching TRBD2. The ends lost 6 bases at V and 5 bases at J; junction bases unmatched: 11. This CDR3 has 16 residues. Germline lookup yields CDR1 MDHEN and CDR2 SYDVKM. In DNA, the CDR3 is TGTGCCAGCAGCTTCCCCCTAGCGGGATATAACAATGAGCAGTTCTTC. Translation gives CASSFPLAGYNNEQFF.

The rearrangement joins TRBV29-1 to TRBJ1-5; D not certain. V was trimmed by 5 bases and J by 7 bases, leaving 12 bases between them. Germline lookup yields CDR1 SQVTM and CDR2 ANQGSEA. The CDR3 totals 12 residues. This CDR3 reads CSVSGVGQPQHF. Here the CDR3 DNA reads TGCAGCGTTAGCGGGGTAGGGCAGCCCCAGCATTTT.

The rearrangement joins TRBV27 to TRBJ1-5, with 7 bases lining up with TRBD1. Germline V gene data show CDR1 as MNHEY and CDR2 as SMNVEV (reference sequence). This CDR3 contains 13 residues. The V gene end was trimmed by 8 bases and the J gene end by 4 bases; junction bases not matched to a gene: 5. The DNA of the CDR3 is TGTGCCAGCCGCCAGGGGGTTAATCAGCCCCAGCATTTT. Translated: CASRQGVNQPQHF.

This rearrangement joins TRBV19 to TRBJ1-1, with 10 positions matching TRBD1. Trimming cost V 9 bases and J 1 base; bases outside gene matches: 8. CDR3 length: 15 amino acids. Germline values: CDR1 LNHDA, CDR2 SQIVND (reference sequence). Here the CDR3 DNA reads TGTGCCAGCCAGACAGGGGGCGCTGGGAACACTGAAGCTTTCTTT. This translates into CASQTGGAGNTEAFF. The full variable domain, in which reference TRBV19 and TRBJ1-1 provide the parts outside the CDR3, is DGGITQSPKYLFRKEGQNVTLSCEQNLNHDAMYWYRQDPGQGLRLIYYSQIVNDFQKGDIAEGYSVSREKKESFPLTVTSAQKNPTAFYLCASQTGGAGNTEAFFGQGTRLTVV.

This clone was recorded only once. The chain links TRBV19 to TRBJ1-1, with D possibly being TRBD1 (6 bases). The CDR3 runs 14 residues. The germline V and J ends were trimmed by 1 base and 4 bases, with 10 bases remaining between them. Per the germline V gene, CDR1 is LNHDA and CDR2 is SQIVND (reference sequence). The CDR3 is CASSIGGPGTEAFF. The DNA for the CDR3 is TGTGCCAGTAGTATAGGGGGGCCTGGCACTGAAGCTTTCTTT.

This clone was seen a handful of times. The J gene is TRBJ2-3, the V gene TRBV29-1; a possible D gene is TRBD2 (5 bases). Germline V lookup: CDR1 SQVTM, CDR2 ANQGSEA. The CDR3 totals 14 residues. V lost 7 bases and J lost 0, with 14 bases in between. The CDR3 sequence: CSARSGTSTDTQYF. The CDR3 nucleotides read TGCAGCGCTAGAAGCGGAACTAGCACAGATACGCAGTATTTT.

This clone was counted a single time. The CDR3 sequence: CASSFGGSGYTF. The CDR3 DNA reads TGTGCCAGCAGTTTTGGAGGGAGTGGCTACACCTTC. The genes are TRBV27 and TRBJ1-2; D remains unclear. CDR1 and CDR2 (germline): MNHEY, SMNVEV (reference sequence). Trimming took 3 bases from V and 7 from J, leaving 9 bases between them. CDR3 length: 12 residues.

The rearrangement uses TRBV9 and TRBJ2-2; the match to TRBD2 covers 10 bases. The CDR3 extends over 17 amino acids. The germline gives CDR1 SGDLS, CDR2 YYNGEE. The junction had 10 bases not matched to a gene; V was cut back by 4 bases and J by 4 bases. The CDR3 DNA is TGTGCCAGCAGCTTCGGGAGCGGGGGGGCGGGCACCGGGGAGCTGTTTTTT. As protein: CASSFGSGGAGTGELFF.

This rearrangement joins TRBV28 to TRBJ1-5; weak D call: TRBD1 (6 bases). Looked up from germline, CDR1 is MDHEN and CDR2 is SYDVKM. The CDR3 is 15 amino acids. V was pared by 2 bases and J by 4 bases, with 12 bases between. The CDR3 region has the DNA TGTGCCAGCAGTTTACCCGGGGGGGCTAATCAGCCCCAGCATTTT. Residues: CASSLPGGANQPQHF.

This clone was seen a handful of times. J is TRBJ2-1 and V is TRBV5-4; D gene unclear. The germline V and J ends were trimmed by 2 bases and 3 bases, with 9 bases remaining between them. The CDR3 is 14 amino acids. In germline, CDR1 is SGHNT, CDR2 YYREEE (reference sequence). CDR3 region: CASSLQSNYNEQFF. The CDR3 DNA is TGTGCCAGCAGCTTACAATCCAACTACAATGAGCAGTTCTTC.

The chain employs TRBV23-1 and TRBJ1-1; possible D gene TRBD1, 5 bases. TRBV23-1 is sorted into the ORF group, with uncertain function. V was shortened by 4 bases and J by 5 bases, with 20 bases between the two germline ends. The CDR3 runs 16 residues. CDR3 residues: CASSLNRDSGGTEAFF. The CDR3 DNA follows: TGCGCCAGCAGTCTGAACCGGGACTCGGGGGGGACTGAAGCTTTCTTT.

The rearrangement links TRBV27 to TRBJ1-5; D unclear. Germline loops: CDR1 MNHEY, CDR2 SMNVEV (reference sequence). The CDR3 is 15 residues long. V lost 1 base, J lost 0 bases, and 7 bases lay in between. Here the CDR3 DNA reads TGTGCCAGCAGTTTATTAGGAGCTAGCAATCAGCCCCAGCATTTT. Translating it yields CASSLLGASNQPQHF.

The chain joins TRBV5-1 to TRBJ1-6; D might be TRBD1 (5 bases). CDR1 and CDR2 (germline): SGHRS, YFSETQ. Trimming pared 5 bases from V and 5 bases from J, leaving 11 bases between. The length of the CDR3 is 14 residues. CDR3 bases: TGCGCCAGCAGAAAACAGGCGGATAATTCACCCCTCCACTTT. Protein product: CASRKQADNSPLHF.

This rearrangement joins TRBV5-1 to TRBJ2-5; 10 bases are shared with TRBD1. This CDR3 comprises 17 residues. Trimming removed 5 bases from V and 5 bases from J; junction bases left unmatched: 15. The germline gives CDR1 SGHRS, CDR2 YFSETQ. CDR3 residues: CASSRRGDRGVTETQYF. The DNA for the CDR3 is TGCGCCAGCAGTCGGCGGGGGGACAGGGGTGTAACGGAGACCCAGTACTTC.

CDR3 residues: CASSQDAGEYEQFF. The CDR3 coding sequence is TGCGCCAGCAGTCAAGACGCCGGGGAATATGAGCAGTTCTTC. The chain carries TRBV23-1 and TRBJ2-1; possibly TRBD2 for D (5 bases). TRBV23-1 is marked as an open reading frame, function uncertain. The CDR3 extends over 14 amino acids. V was pared by 2 bases and J by 8 bases, with 13 bases between.